This entry features one TCR beta chain sequence. This entry comes from a study of blood T cells in healthy people across ages. Using a J-beta primer mix together with a sample-barcoded 5' primer, a second PCR was run for 7 to 11 cycles. Carrying 12 random nucleotides, a template-switch adaptor labeled each individual cDNA molecule. Each CDR3 protein is one row after TCRdb ran MiXCR on the 5' RACE reads. The table has about 900,000 distinct CDR3 sequences, about 62% seen once. The J segment lost 4 bases and the V segment lost 1 base, leaving 0 bases of the junction unmatched. Germline V CDR1 and CDR2: LGHDT, YNNKEL (reference sequence). The CDR3 has 16 residues. Donors were systemically healthy Caucasian individuals from Russia aged roughly 6 to 100 years. Isolation yielded PBMCs, at least 7 million per sample, in every case. Extractions gave at least 5.5 micrograms of total RNA per sample.

The V gene is TRBV3-1, the J gene TRBJ2-2; 13 bases line up with TRBD2. This receptor was obtained from a man younger than 45 in good health. The sample consisted of blood. The CDR3 coding sequence is TGTGCCAGCAGCCAAGGGACTAGCGGGGGCACCGGGGAGCTGTTTTTT. It translates to CASSQGTSGGTGELFF.